The 8 T cell receptor beta chains reported below all come from one sample, sequenced in a study of Graves' ophthalmopathy and Graves' hyperthyroidism. CDR3 regions of TCR beta were amplified from RNA transcripts. Investigators did first-round RT-PCR with HTBI primers, then second-round multiplex PCR. MiXCR was run by TCRdb on the multiplex PCR reads, yielding one entry per CDR3 protein. This sample yields some 1.1 million distinct CDR3 sequences, of which about 40% are seen a single time; 11% belongs to the top ten. Sequencing input: peripheral blood or thyroid tissue (not recorded which). These receptors were obtained from an adult man with Graves' hyperthyroidism.

The rearrangement links TRBV25-1 to TRBJ2-5; unclear D gene. V was trimmed by 9 bases and J by 4 bases, leaving 15 bases between them. There are 13 residues in the CDR3. Germline assignment: CDR1 MGHDK and CDR2 SYGVNS. CDR3 DNA: TGTGCCAGGAAACTCCGGGCCGGAGAGACCCAGTACTTC. Its translation: CARKLRAGETQYF.

This clonotype has more than one count but fewer than ten. The chain couples TRBV5-1 to TRBJ2-5; D tentatively reads TRBD1 or TRBD2 (6 bases each). V dropped 6 bases and J dropped 3 bases, with 18 bases sitting between them. Germline V gene lookup returns CDR1 SGHRS and CDR2 YFSETQ. The CDR3 covers 15 residues. The DNA of the CDR3 is TGCGCCAGCACTTCCACGGGGGCAGGGAAAGAGACCCAGTACTTC. Its translation is CASTSTGAGKETQYF. Full variable domain (outside the CDR3, taken from reference TRBV5-1 and TRBJ2-5): KAGVTQTPRYLIKTRGQQVTLSCSPISGHRSVSWYQQTPGQGLQFLFEYFSETQRNKGNFPGRFSGRQFSNSRSEMNVSTLELGDSALYLCASTSTGAGKETQYFGPGTRLLVL.

The rearrangement uses TRBV29-1 and TRBJ2-7; D is perhaps TRBD1 or TRBD2 (5 bases each). Looked up from germline, CDR1 is SQVTM and CDR2 is ANQGSEA. V dropped 6 bases and J dropped 0 bases, with 27 bases sitting between them. CDR3 length equals 18 residues. The CDR3 DNA reads as TGCAGCGTAAAATTCCGGGACCGAGGGTCCATTAGCTCCTACGAGCAGTACTTC. It encodes CSVKFRDRGSISSYEQYF.

This clonotype showed up just a few times. V and J are TRBV29-1 and TRBJ2-7, with no clear D. V gave up 4 bases and J gave up 3 bases, with 7 bases separating them. Germline V gene lookup returns CDR1 SQVTM and CDR2 ANQGSEA. The CDR3 has 11 amino acids. The CDR3 reads CSVAAGYEQYF. The CDR3, as DNA: TGCAGCGTTGCGGCAGGCTACGAGCAGTACTTC.

In its sample, this clonotype was seen many times. The V and J genes are TRBV2 and TRBJ1-2; 7 nucleotides agree with TRBD1. Germline CDR1 reads SNHLY; CDR2 reads FYNNEI. The CDR3 contains 13 residues. J lost 6 bases, V lost 3 bases, and 4 bases had no gene match. CDR3 coding DNA: TGTGCCAGCAGTGAGACAGGGACCCATGGCTACACCTTC. It codes for CASSETGTHGYTF.

At least ten counts were recorded for this clonotype. This chain joins TRBV4-3 and TRBJ1-6; TRBD1 agrees at 7 bases. The CDR3 covers 16 residues. CDR1 LGHNA and CDR2 YSLEER come from the germline V gene. V lost 0 bases and J lost 10; bases outside the gene matches: 9. CDR3 DNA sequence: TGCGCCAGCAGCCAAGATTTAACAGGGGAGGAGTCACCCCTCCACTTT. Protein product: CASSQDLTGEESPLHF.

Many counts were recorded for this clonotype. The rearrangement links TRBV11-2 to TRBJ2-7, with 7 bases that match TRBD1. The germline V gene encodes CDR1 SGHAT and CDR2 FQNNGV. The CDR3 extends over 14 amino acids. The V and J ends lost 4 bases and 4 bases, in that order; junction bases with no gene match: 7. The CDR3 sequence is CASSSTDRLYEQYF. The CDR3 bases are TGTGCCAGCAGCTCAACGGACAGGCTATACGAGCAGTACTTC.

V and J are TRBV6-5 and TRBJ1-3; no clear D gene. CDR3 length equals 19 residues. Germline CDR1 and CDR2: MNHEY and SVGAGI. The V and J ends lost 2 bases and 0 bases respectively, with 20 bases between them. The CDR3 here is CASSYPTAVGRISGNTIYF. CDR3 in DNA: TGTGCCAGCAGTTACCCCACGGCCGTAGGGCGGATCTCTGGAAACACCATATATTTT.